The 8 T cell receptor beta chains below were found in one sample sequenced in a study of Graves' ophthalmopathy and Graves' hyperthyroidism (dated by TCRdb to the late 2010s). Sequencing was performed on an Illumina HiSeq 2000. TCR beta CDR3 regions were amplified from RNA transcripts for repertoire sequencing. A first-round RT-PCR used HTBI primers with the Qiagen OneStep RT-PCR kit, followed by a second-round multiplex PCR, size selection and purification. The public reads were run again by TCRdb, first through fastp at Q25 and then through MiXCR, and only productive beta chains were kept. Identical CDR3 protein sequences are pooled into one entry, listed with their most common genes and DNA. The sample table contains approximately 640,000 distinct CDR3 sequences; only one count was recorded for roughly two fifths of them. In total, the top ten clones hold more than 2.5% of the sample. Material: peripheral blood. The origin of the receptors is an adult man with Graves' ophthalmopathy.

This clonotype was observed many times. This CDR3 is CSARDPSQGEVKETQYF. CDR3 coding DNA: TGCAGTGCTAGAGACCCATCCCAGGGCGAGGTTAAAGAGACCCAGTACTTC. The chain is built from TRBV20-1 and TRBJ2-5; tentatively, D is TRBD1 (5 bases). The V end was cut by 0 bases, the J end by 3 bases, with 20 bases between. CDR1 and CDR2 (germline): DFQATT, SNEGSKA (reference sequence). The CDR3 has 17 amino acids.

Note on this clonotype: This could be a read error, since a much larger clone is one nucleotide away. The chain combines TRBV7-9 with TRBJ2-7; TRBD2 matches 9 bases. CDR3 length: 17 amino acids. Germline lookup yields CDR1 SEHNR and CDR2 FQNEAQ (reference sequence). The CDR3 is CASSRRTIAGAPGEQHF. In DNA form, the CDR3 reads TGTGCCAGCAGCCGAAGGACGATAGCGGGGGCCCCGGGTGAGCAGCACTTC.

At least ten counts were recorded for this clonotype. V and J are TRBV24-1 and TRBJ2-7, with 10 bases that match TRBD2. V lost 3 bases and J lost 10; bases outside the gene matches: 8. Germline V gives CDR1 KGHDR, CDR2 SFDVKD. The CDR3 length is 14 residues. The CDR3 region is CATSDPGSGRHQYF. The CDR3 DNA reads TGTGCCACCAGTGATCCGGGTAGCGGGAGGCATCAGTACTTC.

This clonotype was counted many times. CDR3 amino acids: CASSTPSGQETQYF. The DNA for the CDR3 is TGTGCCAGCAGTACCCCCTCAGGGCAAGAGACCCAGTACTTC. The V call is TRBV6-5, the J call TRBJ2-5; D may be TRBD1 (5 bases). This CDR3 contains 14 residues. Trimming took off 5 bases at V and 2 bases at J, with 12 bases between the two ends. From germline, CDR1 is MNHEY and CDR2 SVGAGI.

As regards this clonotype: Mismatch with germline at one junction end may stem from a read error. This rearrangement joins TRBV7-7 to TRBJ2-2; 9 bases agree with TRBD1. The germline V gene has CDR1 SSHAT and CDR2 FNYEAQ (reference sequence). This CDR3 is 16 amino acids long. CDR3: CASSSRTGALTGELFF. The CDR3 nucleotides read TGTGCTAGCAGCTCCAGGACAGGGGCCCTCACCGGGGAGCTGTTTTTT. Filled out from reference TRBV7-7 and TRBJ2-2, the complete variable domain reads GAGVSQSPRYKVTKRGQDVTLRCDPISSHATLYWYQQALGQGPEFLTYFNYEAQPDKSGLPSDRFSAERPEGSISTLTIQRTEQRDSAMYRCASSSRTGALTGELFFGEGSRLTVL.

This clonotype has at least ten counts. The chain recombines TRBV2 with TRBJ2-2, with D perhaps matching TRBD2 (6 bases). Germline lookup yields CDR1 SNHLY and CDR2 FYNNEI. The V end lost 4 bases, the J end lost 3 bases, and 9 bases lay between the germline ends. This CDR3 spans 14 amino acids. CDR3: CASSGRDYTGELFF. The DNA of the CDR3 is TGTGCCAGCAGTGGGCGGGACTACACCGGGGAGCTGTTTTTT.

V usage is TRBV25-1 and J usage is TRBJ2-3; D may correspond to TRBD1 or TRBD2 (5 bases each). Trimming removed 6 bases at V and 4 bases at J, with 23 bases between. CDR1 and CDR2 (germline): MGHDK, SYGVNS. The CDR3 is made up of 17 amino acids. CDR3 nucleotide sequence: TGTGCCAGCAGCCCCCGGCTGGGGGTCAATGAGGCAGATACGCAGTATTTT. Encoded protein: CASSPRLGVNEADTQYF.

The chain links TRBV20-1 to TRBJ1-2, with D perhaps matching TRBD1 (6 bases). The CDR3 contains 15 residues. Germline CDR1 is DFQATT and CDR2 is SNEGSKA (reference sequence). V lost 3 bases and J lost 1, with 15 bases in between. The CDR3 bases are TGCAGTGCTAGGGGATCCGGGACAAATAACTATGGCTACACCTTC. It is translated as CSARGSGTNNYGYTF.